This is a list of T cell receptor beta chains from one sample in a study of brain T cells in children with intractable seizures. Method: immunoSEQ multiplex PCR; TCRdb's copy keeps in-frame clones and lacks some. The sample has hundreds of thousands of clones, over 90% seen once; the top ten hold roughly 5.8%. Source: peripheral blood, taken roughly 5 months after surgery. These receptors came from a boy younger than two with tuberous sclerosis and intractable seizures. CDR3s include the opening cysteine and the closing phenylalanine or tryptophan. Fields, in order: V gene, clone size, D gene, J gene, CDR3 protein, CDR3 DNA. D genes are given only for firm matches. The size of a clone is reported for some rows only, either as once, few or many, or as a class for expanded clones.

TRBV20-1	NA	NA	TRBJ1-1	CSASPIGASPEAFF	TGCAGTGCTAGTCCGATAGGGGCGAGTCCTGAAGCTTTCTTT
TRBV5-4	NA	NA	TRBJ1-6	CASSLRDYNSPLHF	TGTGCCAGCAGCTTGCGGGACTATAATTCACCCCTCCACTTT
TRBV12-3/TRBV12-4	NA	TRBD1	TRBJ1-2	CASSPGTGCF	TGTGCCAGCAGTCCCGGGACAGGGTGCTTC
TRBV25-1	NA	TRBD1	TRBJ1-1	CASRSTGGTEAFF	TGTGCCAGCAGGTCGACAGGGGGCACTGAAGCTTTCTTT
TRBV6-1	NA	TRBD1	TRBJ2-7	CASSGGDRSPYEQYF	TGTGCCAGCAGTGGGGGGGACAGGAGTCCCTACGAGCAGTACTTC
TRBV28	NA	TRBD1	TRBJ2-3	CASSLGQGVLADTQYF	TGTGCCAGCAGTTTAGGACAGGGGGTTTTGGCAGATACGCAGTATTTT
TRBV5-8	NA	NA	TRBJ1-4	CASSFGGEGEKLFF	TGTGCCAGCAGCTTCGGAGGGGAGGGTGAAAAACTGTTTTTT
TRBV4-2	once	NA	TRBJ2-1	CASSRGFSSYNEQFF	TGTGCCAGCAGCCGGGGGTTTAGCTCCTACAATGAGCAGTTCTTC
TRBV5-6	once	NA	TRBJ2-3	CASSGPTGAGTDTQYF	TGTGCCAGCAGCGGACCAACCGGCGCAGGCACAGATACGCAGTATTTT
TRBV24-1	NA	NA	TRBJ1-5	CATSEGGQPSNQPQHF	TGTGCCACCAGTGAAGGGGGACAACCAAGCAATCAGCCCCAGCATTTT
TRBV27	NA	NA	TRBJ2-7	CASVGRLHEQYF	TGTGCCAGCGTTGGCAGGCTACACGAGCAGTACTTC
TRBV4-2	NA	NA	TRBJ2-5	CASSPQVNSQETQYF	TGTGCCAGCAGCCCTCAAGTGAATTCCCAAGAGACCCAGTACTTC
TRBV19	NA	TRBD2	TRBJ2-6	CASSIVSGRSGANVLTF	TGTGCCAGTAGTATAGTCAGCGGGAGATCTGGGGCCAACGTCCTGACTTTC
TRBV7-8	NA	TRBD2	TRBJ2-2	CASSLASGIRNTGELFF	TGTGCCAGCAGCTTGGCTAGCGGGATCCGAAACACCGGGGAGCTGTTTTTT
TRBV3-1/TRBV3-2	many	NA	TRBJ1-2	CASSQDGRNYGYTF	TGTGCCAGCAGCCAAGACGGCAGGAACTATGGCTACACCTTC
TRBV10-2	NA	NA	TRBJ1-6	CASSEAWDGSTLHF	TGCGCCAGCAGTGAGGCCTGGGACGGGTCCACCCTCCACTTT
TRBV15	NA	TRBD1	TRBJ1-5	CATSRPGTGTAGQPQHF	TGTGCCACCAGCAGGCCCGGGACAGGAACAGCAGGTCAGCCCCAGCATTTT
TRBV5-6	few	NA	TRBJ1-1	CASSLVSQLEAFF	TGTGCCAGCAGCTTGGTGTCCCAGCTTGAAGCTTTCTTT
TRBV5-4	NA	NA	TRBJ2-3	CASSLPGTDTQYF	TGTGCCAGCAGCTTGCCAGGGACAGATACGCAGTATTTT
TRBV5-6	NA	NA	TRBJ1-4	CASSAIGRGIEEKLFF	TGTGCCAGCAGCGCAATTGGAAGGGGGATCGAGGAAAAACTGTTTTTT
TRBV21-1	NA	NA	TRBJ2-5	CASSKEGQGRETQYF	TGTGCCAGCAGCAAAGAGGGACAGGGAAGAGAGACCCAGTACTTC
TRBV10-3	NA	NA	TRBJ1-4	CAISDGTNEKLFF	TGTGCCATCAGTGACGGTACTAATGAAAAACTGTTTTTT
TRBV6-1	NA	TRBD1	TRBJ1-1	CASSDLGTGLRNTEAFF	TGTGCCAGCAGTGACCTCGGGACAGGCCTCCGGAACACTGAAGCTTTCTTT
TRBV27	NA	TRBD2	TRBJ2-2	CATKSGGPGYTGELFF	TGTGCCACCAAGTCGGGGGGACCTGGGTACACCGGGGAGCTGTTTTTT
TRBV4-1	NA	TRBD2	TRBJ2-7	CASSQRTSGGSYEQYF	TGCGCCAGCAGCCAGAGGACTAGCGGGGGGTCCTACGAGCAGTACTTC
TRBV12-3/TRBV12-4	NA	NA	TRBJ2-1	CASSLGNEQFF	TGTGCCAGCAGTTTGGGCAATGAGCAGTTCTTC
TRBV25-1	once	TRBD1	TRBJ2-2	CASSALGQAFTGELFF	TGTGCCAGCAGTGCCTTGGGACAGGCGTTCACCGGGGAGCTGTTTTTT
TRBV11-2	NA	TRBD1	TRBJ2-3	CASSFGNRGTQYF	TGTGCCAGCAGCTTTGGGAACAGGGGTACGCAGTATTTT
TRBV5-4	NA	NA	TRBJ2-3	CASSLAWNTDTQYF	TGTGCCAGCAGCTTGGCCTGGAACACAGATACGCAGTATTTT
TRBV2	once	NA	TRBJ2-6	CASSEGGAGANVLTF	TGTGCCAGCAGTGAGGGGGGAGCTGGGGCCAACGTCCTGACTTTC
TRBV7-8	NA	NA	TRBJ1-1	CASSLITNTEAFF	TGTGCCAGCAGCTTAATAACGAACACTGAAGCTTTCTTT
TRBV7-2	NA	NA	TRBJ1-3	CASSFDSSGNTIYF	TGTGCCAGCAGCTTTGATAGCTCTGGAAACACCATATATTTT
TRBV7-9	NA	NA	TRBJ1-2	CASSLAGNYGYTF	TGTGCCAGCAGCTTAGCAGGGAACTATGGCTACACCTTC
TRBV5-1	NA	NA	TRBJ2-7	CASSLGHSYEQYF	TGCGCCAGCAGCTTGGGACACTCCTACGAGCAGTACTTC
TRBV7-7	NA	NA	TRBJ1-1	CASSRLKPGMNTEAFF	TGTGCTAGCAGCCGCCTTAAACCGGGGATGAACACTGAAGCTTTCTTT
TRBV5-3	NA	TRBD1	TRBJ2-7	CARSLTGQETYEQYF	TGTGCCAGAAGCTTGACGGGACAGGAGACCTACGAGCAGTACTTC
TRBV7-2	NA	NA	TRBJ2-2	CASSLNGYSGELFF	TGTGCCAGCAGCTTGAATGGGTATTCCGGGGAGCTGTTTTTT
TRBV30	NA	NA	TRBJ2-5	CAWSEYQETQYF	TGTGCCTGGTCGGAGTACCAAGAGACCCAGTACTTC
TRBV5-1	NA	TRBD2	TRBJ2-1	CASSLAPTSGSLNEQFF	TGCGCCAGCAGCTTGGCCCCCACTAGCGGGAGTCTCAATGAGCAGTTCTTC
TRBV11-3	NA	NA	TRBJ2-1	CASSLGRVTEQFF	TGTGCCAGCAGCTTGGGACGGGTAACTGAGCAGTTCTTC
TRBV30	once	TRBD1	TRBJ2-1	CAWSVTGTGEHEQFF	TGTGCCTGGAGTGTAACGGGGACAGGGGAACATGAGCAGTTCTTC
TRBV16	NA	NA	TRBJ1-2	CASSQWSTGEGYGYTF	TGTGCCAGCAGCCAATGGTCAACTGGGGAGGGCTATGGCTACACCTTC
TRBV20-1	NA	NA	TRBJ1-2	CSASDGGGGYGYTF	TGCAGTGCTAGTGACGGGGGAGGGGGCTATGGCTACACCTTC
TRBV30	NA	NA	TRBJ1-4	CAWSDRQLLFF	TGTGCCTGGAGTGACAGGCAATTACTGTTTTTT
TRBV28	NA	NA	TRBJ2-3	CASSLGGTDTQYF	TGTGCCAGCAGTTTAGGGGGCACAGATACGCAGTATTTT
TRBV2	NA	NA	TRBJ1-1	CASSVQGKAFF	TGTGCCAGCAGTGTGCAGGGGAAAGCTTTCTTT